This is a list of T cell receptor beta chains from one sample in a study of T cell clones after liver transplantation. Clones were sequenced by immunoSEQ multiplex PCR, and TCRdb holds only the in-frame ones, with some missing. The profile shows some 120,000 clones, 90% of them singletons. This specimen was CD4+ T cells from blood, taken 12 months after liver transplant. These receptors were collected from a human patient who received a liver transplant. Some T cells may possibly be graft donor cells. Both conserved end residues are part of each CDR3. A D gene is named only where the DNA matches it firmly. Where a row states a size, it is once, few, many or the class of an expanded clone; other rows omit it.

abundance	d_gene	v_gene	j_gene	CDR3aa	CDR3nt
few	TRBD2	TRBV19	TRBJ2-1	CASSIPAGAGYNEQFF	TGTGCCAGTAGTATACCAGCGGGAGCAGGGTACAATGAGCAGTTCTTC
.	.	TRBV28	TRBJ1-3	CASSLGPQGGNTIYF	TGTGCCAGCAGTTTGGGCCCCCAGGGAGGAAACACCATATATTTT
.	.	TRBV6-6	TRBJ2-2	CASSYGGSGTGELFF	TGTGCCAGCAGTTACGGAGGTTCGGGCACCGGGGAGCTGTTTTTT
.	.	TRBV7-3	TRBJ2-2	CASSLTPLIGELFF	TGTGCCAGCAGCTTAACCCCTCTAATCGGGGAGCTGTTTTTT
.	.	TRBV9	TRBJ2-7	CASSGSSRGKFYEQYF	TGTGCCAGCAGCGGATCCTCCAGGGGCAAGTTCTACGAGCAGTACTTC
.	.	TRBV4-3	TRBJ1-2	CASSQRVGRDYGYTF	TGCGCCAGCAGCCAACGGGTGGGACGGGACTATGGCTACACCTTC
.	TRBD1	TRBV7-9	TRBJ1-3	CASSPAGGRRNTIYF	TGTGCCAGCAGCCCAGCAGGGGGTCGAAGAAACACCATATATTTT
once	.	TRBV7-2	TRBJ2-3	CASSLRTLSTDTQYF	TGTGCCAGCAGCTTACGGACGCTAAGCACAGATACGCAGTATTTT
.	.	TRBV6-1	TRBJ2-7	CASRVTGQKDEQYF	TGTGCCAGCAGAGTAACCGGACAAAAGGACGAGCAGTACTTC
.	.	TRBV14	TRBJ2-2	CASSQEVVGANTGELFF	TGTGCCAGCAGCCAAGAGGTAGTGGGGGCGAACACCGGGGAGCTGTTTTTT
.	TRBD2	TRBV5-6	TRBJ2-7	CASSLPRLAGGYEQYF	TGTGCCAGCAGCTTGCCCCGACTAGCGGGAGGATACGAGCAGTACTTC
.	.	TRBV18	TRBJ2-5	CASSPDPGPETQYF	TGTGCCAGCTCACCAGACCCAGGGCCGGAGACCCAGTACTTC
.	.	TRBV28	TRBJ1-3	CASAQPPSLNTIYF	TGTGCCAGCGCCCAACCCCCGAGTTTGAACACCATATATTTT
.	TRBD1	TRBV6-1	TRBJ2-7	CASSVTGTGNYEQYF	TGTGCCAGCAGTGTAACCGGGACAGGGAACTACGAGCAGTACTTC
.	.	TRBV7-3	TRBJ2-7	CASSSYQGGEQYF	TGTGCCAGCAGCTCGTATCAAGGAGGCGAGCAGTACTTC
.	TRBD1	TRBV6-1	TRBJ1-3	CASSEKGDRASGNTIYF	TGTGCCAGCAGTGAAAAGGGGGACAGGGCTAGCGGAAACACCATATATTTT
.	.	TRBV7-9	TRBJ1-4	CASSWGRSGNEKLFF	TGTGCCAGCAGCTGGGGGCGTAGTGGAAATGAAAAACTGTTTTTT
.	.	TRBV7-2	TRBJ1-2	CASSLEQGEYGYTF	TGTGCCAGCAGCTTAGAACAGGGCGAGTATGGCTACACCTTC
few	TRBD2	TRBV7-2	TRBJ2-7	CASSPRTSGRPLYEQYF	TGTGCCAGCAGCCCGCGGACTAGCGGGAGACCCCTCTACGAGCAGTACTTC
.	.	TRBV25-1	TRBJ2-1	CASSELLEQFF	TGTGCCAGCAGTGAACTTCTTGAGCAGTTCTTC
.	TRBD1	TRBV6-1	TRBJ2-5	CASSEGTQGASRDF	TGTGCCAGCAGTGAAGGCACCCAGGGGGCCTCGAGAGACTTC
.	.	TRBV10-3	TRBJ2-5	CAISESPPQETQYF	TGTGCCATCAGTGAGTCGCCACCCCAAGAGACCCAGTACTTC
once	TRBD1	TRBV9	TRBJ2-1	CASSVGSQGAVPRYNEQFF	TGTGCCAGCAGCGTAGGATCCCAGGGGGCGGTTCCCCGATACAATGAGCAGTTCTTC
once	.	TRBV5-6	TRBJ2-7	CASSLKGGRTYEQYF	TGTGCCAGCAGCTTGAAAGGGGGACGAACCTACGAGCAGTACTTC
.	TRBD2	TRBV9	TRBJ2-3	CASSVAGGDSTDTQYF	TGTGCCAGCAGCGTAGCTGGGGGGGACTCCACAGATACGCAGTATTTT
.	.	TRBV6-5	TRBJ1-2	CASSRQIEWSGYTF	TGTGCCAGCAGTCGACAGATAGAGTGGAGTGGCTACACCTTC
.	TRBD2	TRBV7-2	TRBJ2-1	CASSLGLALFF	TGTGCCAGCAGCCTAGGACTAGCACTGTTCTTC
.	.	TRBV9	TRBJ2-1	CASSVALQVGNNEQFF	TGTGCCAGCAGCGTAGCGCTACAAGTCGGGAACAATGAGCAGTTCTTC
.	.	TRBV6-5	TRBJ2-7	CASSEAQRVYF	TGTGCCAGCAGTGAGGCCCAGAGAGTGTACTTC
once	.	TRBV5-1	TRBJ2-7	CASSLPSYEQYF	TGCGCCAGCAGCTTACCCTCCTACGAGCAGTACTTC
.	.	TRBV28	TRBJ2-1	CASSRLPNEQFF	TGTGCCAGCAGCCGTTTACCCAATGAGCAGTTCTTC
.	TRBD2	TRBV7-3	TRBJ2-7	CANPSGLAGGPIRDEQYF	TGTGCCAACCCCTCCGGGCTAGCGGGAGGCCCCATCCGGGACGAGCAGTACTTC
.	.	TRBV7-8	TRBJ1-1	CASSLGAAGSNTEAFF	TGTGCCAGCAGTTTAGGGGCGGCGGGATCGAACACTGAAGCTTTCTTT
.	.	TRBV25-1	TRBJ1-2	CASSEMGKDGYTF	TGTGCCAGCAGTGAGATGGGCAAAGATGGCTACACCTTC
.	TRBD1	TRBV7-2	TRBJ1-5	CASSLDRQGATPQHF	TGTGCCAGCAGCTTAGACCGACAGGGGGCTACGCCCCAGCATTTT
.	.	TRBV10-1	TRBJ2-1	CASDGKFFSYNEQFF	TGCGCCAGCGACGGCAAGTTTTTCTCCTACAATGAGCAGTTCTTC
.	.	TRBV6-1	TRBJ1-5	CASSEREGSSNQPQHF	TGTGCCAGCAGTGAACGGGAGGGGTCTAGCAATCAGCCCCAGCATTTT
.	.	TRBV4-1	TRBJ1-2	CASSHQRTVGYTF	TGCGCCAGCAGCCATCAGCGGACTGTTGGCTACACCTTC
.	.	TRBV6-1	TRBJ2-4	CASSEALPVWAGTSKNIQYF	TGTGCCAGCAGTGAAGCGCTCCCTGTTTGGGCAGGGACTTCCAAAAACATTCAGTACTTC
.	.	TRBV18	TRBJ2-3	CASSPLAGITDTQYF	TGTGCCAGCTCACCACTGGCGGGGATCACAGATACGCAGTATTTT
.	.	TRBV7-9	TRBJ1-5	CASSLAGIGNQPQHF	TGTGCCAGCAGCTTAGCGGGGATCGGTAATCAGCCCCAGCATTTT
.	.	TRBV27	TRBJ1-4	CASSLVAWREKLFF	TGTGCCAGCAGTTTAGTGGCTTGGCGAGAAAAACTGTTTTTT
.	.	TRBV4-2	TRBJ1-3	CASSQDRGGNTIYF	TGTGCCAGCAGCCAAGACAGGGGTGGAAACACCATATATTTT
.	TRBD1	TRBV5-1	TRBJ1-4	CASSLGTGGYEKLFF	TGCGCCAGCAGCTTGGGAACAGGGGGCTATGAAAAACTGTTTTTT